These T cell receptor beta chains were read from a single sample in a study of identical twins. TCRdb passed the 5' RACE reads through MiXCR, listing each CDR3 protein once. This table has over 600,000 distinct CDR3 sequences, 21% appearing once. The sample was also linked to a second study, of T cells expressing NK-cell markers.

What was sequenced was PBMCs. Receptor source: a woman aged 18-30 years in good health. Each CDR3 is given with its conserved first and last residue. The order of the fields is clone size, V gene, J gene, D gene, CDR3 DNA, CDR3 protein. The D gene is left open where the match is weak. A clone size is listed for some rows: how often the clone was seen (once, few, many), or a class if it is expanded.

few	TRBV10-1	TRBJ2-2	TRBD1	TGCGCCAGCAGTGCGACAGGGGGCACCGGGGAGCTGTTTTTT	CASSATGGTGELFF
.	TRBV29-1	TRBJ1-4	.	TGCAGCGTCCGAACCCCGTCCGAGGATGAAAAACTGTTTTTT	CSVRTPSEDEKLFF
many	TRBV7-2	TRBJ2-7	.	TGTGCCAGCAGCTTAGGGGGTTCCGGCGAGCAGTACTTC	CASSLGGSGEQYF
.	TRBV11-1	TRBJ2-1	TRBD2	TGTGCCAGCAGCTTAGCTTTAGCGGGGGGCGGGAATGAGCAGTTCTTC	CASSLALAGGGNEQFF
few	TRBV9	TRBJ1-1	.	TGTGCCAGCAGCCCCAGCGGGGGGCGCGTGTACACTGAAGCTTTCTTT	CASSPSGGRVYTEAFF
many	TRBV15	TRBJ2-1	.	TGTGCCACCAGCATGATCGAGGGTGAGCAGTTCTTC	CATSMIEGEQFF
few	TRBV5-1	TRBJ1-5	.	TGCGCCAGCAGACGCCGGCAGGGCCGGCCCCAGCATTTT	CASRRRQGRPQHF
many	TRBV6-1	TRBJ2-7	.	TGTGCCAGCACCCCCGATGGTGCGTCTACCTACGAGCAGTACTTC	CASTPDGASTYEQYF
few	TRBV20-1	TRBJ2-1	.	TGCAGTGCCCGTACCAACAGGGCCCATAGCTCCTACAATGAGCAGTTCTTC	CSARTNRAHSSYNEQFF
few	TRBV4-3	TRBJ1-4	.	TGCGCCAGCAGCCCCCGGACAGTTAATGAAAAACTGTTTTTT	CASSPRTVNEKLFF
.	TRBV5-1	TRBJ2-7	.	TGCGCCAGCAGCCCCACTATTCGAGGAGGGCCAGGGTACGAGCAGTACTTC	CASSPTIRGGPGYEQYF
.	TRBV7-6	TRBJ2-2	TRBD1	TGTGCCAGCAGCTTAAACAGGGGGAACACCGGGGAGCTGTTTTTT	CASSLNRGNTGELFF
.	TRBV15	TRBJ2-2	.	TGTGCCACCAGCATGGAACAGGTCGCCGGGGAGCTGTTTTTT	CATSMEQVAGELFF
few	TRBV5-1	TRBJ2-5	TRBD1	TGCGCCAGCAGCTTGGTGACAGGGGAAATTCTCGGGAAACAGACCCAGTACTTC	CASSLVTGEILGKQTQYF
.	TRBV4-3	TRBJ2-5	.	TGCGCCAGCAGCCAAGAAAGGACTAAACCGTACCAAGAGACCCAGTACTTC	CASSQERTKPYQETQYF
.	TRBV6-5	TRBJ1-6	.	TGTGCCAGCAGTTACTCGTGGGACGGTAATTCACCCCTCCACTTT	CASSYSWDGNSPLHF
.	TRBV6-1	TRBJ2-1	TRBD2	TGTGCCAGCAGATCTTATAGCGGGATCAACAATGAGCAGTTCTTC	CASRSYSGINNEQFF
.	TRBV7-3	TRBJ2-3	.	TGTGCCAGCAGCTTATTAGTAGCGTCTAGCACAGATACGCAGTATTTT	CASSLLVASSTDTQYF
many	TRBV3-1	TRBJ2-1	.	TGTGCCAGCAGCCATGAGGGGCCCCACAATGAGCAGTTCTTC	CASSHEGPHNEQFF
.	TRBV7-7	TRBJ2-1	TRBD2	TGTGCTAGCAGCTTACGGACGGGGGGGCAATACAATGAGCAGTTCTTC	CASSLRTGGQYNEQFF
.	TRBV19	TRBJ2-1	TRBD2	TGTGCCAGTAGTATAATCGGGGGGAGCTCCTACAATGAGCAGTTCTTC	CASSIIGGSSYNEQFF
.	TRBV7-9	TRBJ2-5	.	TGTGCCAGCAGCTTAATCGCGAGCTCGGGAACCCAGTACTTC	CASSLIASSGTQYF
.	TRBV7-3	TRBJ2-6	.	TGTGCCAGCAGCTTCCCCTATGGGGCCAACGTCCTGACTTTC	CASSFPYGANVLTF
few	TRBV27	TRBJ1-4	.	TGTGCCAGCAAAGGAGTGCTGAATGAAAAACTGTTTTTT	CASKGVLNEKLFF
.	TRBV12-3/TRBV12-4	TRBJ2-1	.	TGTGCCAGCAGTCGAGGGGGGGCCCCGAAGGATGAGCAGTTCTTC	CASSRGGAPKDEQFF
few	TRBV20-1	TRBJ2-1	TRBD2	TGCAGTGCTGGCCGACTAGCGGGAGACAATGAGCAGTTCTTC	CSAGRLAGDNEQFF
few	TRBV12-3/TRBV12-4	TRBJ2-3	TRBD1	TGTGCCAGCAGAGACACAGGGGATAAAGATACGCAGTATTTT	CASRDTGDKDTQYF
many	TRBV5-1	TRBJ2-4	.	TGCGCCAGCAGCTTTTGGGGAAAAAACATTCAGTACTTC	CASSFWGKNIQYF
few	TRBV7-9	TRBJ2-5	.	TGTGCCAGCGGGGGCCGGGAGACCCAGTACTTC	CASGGRETQYF
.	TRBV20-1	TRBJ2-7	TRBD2	TGCAGTGCCGGAGGACTAGTTGGCGAGCAGTACTTC	CSAGGLVGEQYF
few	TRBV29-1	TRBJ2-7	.	TGCAGCGTGGGACACGCGGCCAGGGAGCAGTACTTC	CSVGHAAREQYF
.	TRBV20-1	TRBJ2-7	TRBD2	TGCAGTGCTAGAGGTAGCGGGAGATATGAGCAGTACTTC	CSARGSGRYEQYF
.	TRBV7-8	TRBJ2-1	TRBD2	TGTGCCAGCAGCTTAATGGGGGGGGGCTCCTACAATGAGCAGTTCTTC	CASSLMGGGSYNEQFF
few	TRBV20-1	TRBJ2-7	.	TGCAGTGCATTCCGGGGGAACTACGAGCAGTACTTC	CSAFRGNYEQYF
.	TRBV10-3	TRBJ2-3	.	TGTGCCATCAGTCGCGGGGCAACTAGCACAGATACGCAGTATTTT	CAISRGATSTDTQYF
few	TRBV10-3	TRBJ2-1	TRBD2	TGTGCCATCACCGCCGGGGCCACGGGGGGCAATGAGCAGTTCTTC	CAITAGATGGNEQFF
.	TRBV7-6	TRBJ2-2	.	TGTGCCAGCAGCTTATTGGGACGGACTCTTGACACCGGGGAGCTGTTTTTT	CASSLLGRTLDTGELFF
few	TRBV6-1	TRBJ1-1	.	TGTGCCAGCAGTGAAGTAGGACTGAACACTGAAGCTTTCTTT	CASSEVGLNTEAFF
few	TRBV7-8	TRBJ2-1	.	TGTGCCAGCAGCCCCTTAGGGGGGCCCTACAATGAGCAGTTCTTC	CASSPLGGPYNEQFF